These 3 T cell receptor beta chains came from one sample sequenced in a study of cytomegalovirus exposure and HLA in healthy donors. The study ran its PCR with 60 Vbeta and 13 Jbeta primers. Sequencing used immunoSEQ multiplex PCR; TCRdb keeps in-frame clones, though not all of them. The data show roughly 100,000 clones, with roughly three fifths seen just once and under 4% held by the top ten. The sample was PBMCs. The source of these receptors is a man between 60 and 75 years old in good health and CMV-seronegative.

V and J are TRBV10-1 and TRBJ2-3; D is unresolved. The CDR3 is made up of 14 amino acids. With 0 bases removed from V and 9 bases from J, the gap between germline ends came to 13 bases. Germline V gene lookup returns CDR1 WNHNN and CDR2 SYGVQD (reference sequence). Written as DNA, the CDR3 is TGCGCCAGCAGTGAGTCGGGTCCGGCGAGGACGCAGTATTTT. This gives the protein CASSESGPARTQYF.

This clone showed up just a few times. The chain uses TRBV4-2 and TRBJ2-6, with 7 bases matching TRBD2. The trim removed 4 bases at V and 0 bases at J, leaving 9 bases unmatched. The V gene's germline CDR1 is LGHNA and CDR2 YNFKEQ. CDR3 length: 18 residues. In DNA form, the CDR3 reads TGTGCCAGCAGCCTGGACGGCGGCGGGGGCTCTGGGGCCAACGTCCTGACTTTC. This translates into CASSLDGGGGSGANVLTF.

The J gene is TRBJ2-5, the V gene TRBV5-1, with 7 nucleotides matching TRBD1. The CDR3 extends over 15 amino acids. Trimming cost V 1 base and J 2 bases; bases outside gene matches: 5. CDR1 and CDR2 (germline): SGHRS, YFSETQ. CDR3 sequence: CASSLQRDSQETQYF. The CDR3, as DNA: TGCGCCAGCAGCTTGCAAAGGGACAGTCAAGAGACCCAGTACTTC.